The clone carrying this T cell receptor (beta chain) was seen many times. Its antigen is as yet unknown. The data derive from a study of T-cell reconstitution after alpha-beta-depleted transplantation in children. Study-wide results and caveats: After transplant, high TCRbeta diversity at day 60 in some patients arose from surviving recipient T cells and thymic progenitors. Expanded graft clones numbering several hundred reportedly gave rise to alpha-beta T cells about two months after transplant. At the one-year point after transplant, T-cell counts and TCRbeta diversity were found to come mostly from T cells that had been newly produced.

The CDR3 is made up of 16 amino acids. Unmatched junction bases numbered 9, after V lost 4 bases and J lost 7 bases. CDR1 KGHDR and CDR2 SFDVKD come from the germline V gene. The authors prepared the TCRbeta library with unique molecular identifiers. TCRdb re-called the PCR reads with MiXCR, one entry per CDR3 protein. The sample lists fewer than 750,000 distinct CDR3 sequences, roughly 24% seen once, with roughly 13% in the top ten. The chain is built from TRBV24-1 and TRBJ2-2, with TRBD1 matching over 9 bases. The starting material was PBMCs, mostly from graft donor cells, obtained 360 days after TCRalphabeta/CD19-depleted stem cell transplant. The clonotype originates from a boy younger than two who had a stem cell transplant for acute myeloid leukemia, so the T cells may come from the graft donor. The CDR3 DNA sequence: TGTGCCACCAGTGACCAAGGACAGGGGATTGACGGGGAGCTGTTTTTT. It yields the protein CATSDQGQGIDGELFF.